This is a list of T cell receptor beta chains from one sample in a study of T cells in Graves' hyperthyroidism and ophthalmopathy. TCRdb processed the multiplex PCR reads anew with MiXCR; each CDR3 protein has one entry. The data show more than 500,000 distinct CDR3 sequences, about a sixth seen once. The sample was blood. Receptors originate from a woman in her twenties or thirties with Graves' hyperthyroidism. Both conserved end residues are part of each CDR3. The order of the fields is clone size, V gene, J gene, CDR3 protein. Rows give clone size only sometimes, using once, few, many, or a class for an expanded clone.

clone_size: -
v_call: TRBV4-1
j_call: TRBJ2-1
cdr3_aa: CASSQDRTWEHNEQFF

clone_size: many
v_call: TRBV11-2
j_call: TRBJ2-1
cdr3_aa: CASSLEGIYNEQFF

clone_size: many
v_call: TRBV6-1
j_call: TRBJ2-7
cdr3_aa: CASSEAPLAGYEQYF

clone_size: few
v_call: TRBV6-1
j_call: TRBJ1-2
cdr3_aa: CASRAPGAQGYGYTF

clone_size: -
v_call: TRBV28
j_call: TRBJ2-6
cdr3_aa: CASSSYRSSGANVLTF

clone_size: few
v_call: TRBV7-6
j_call: TRBJ2-5
cdr3_aa: CASSLRPQETQYF

clone_size: -
v_call: TRBV3-1
j_call: TRBJ2-7
cdr3_aa: CASSQAGSASYEQYF

clone_size: many
v_call: TRBV28
j_call: TRBJ2-7
cdr3_aa: CATNQNEKKQYF

clone_size: -
v_call: TRBV7-9
j_call: TRBJ2-1
cdr3_aa: CASGGPQNDEQFF

clone_size: many
v_call: TRBV18
j_call: TRBJ1-1
cdr3_aa: CASSSGLEAFF

clone_size: many
v_call: TRBV2
j_call: TRBJ2-7
cdr3_aa: CASRPGLAGRSYEQYF

clone_size: few
v_call: TRBV20-1
j_call: TRBJ2-7
cdr3_aa: CSARDPEGAPHEQYF

clone_size: -
v_call: TRBV6-9
j_call: TRBJ2-7
cdr3_aa: CASSSHTGTYEQYF